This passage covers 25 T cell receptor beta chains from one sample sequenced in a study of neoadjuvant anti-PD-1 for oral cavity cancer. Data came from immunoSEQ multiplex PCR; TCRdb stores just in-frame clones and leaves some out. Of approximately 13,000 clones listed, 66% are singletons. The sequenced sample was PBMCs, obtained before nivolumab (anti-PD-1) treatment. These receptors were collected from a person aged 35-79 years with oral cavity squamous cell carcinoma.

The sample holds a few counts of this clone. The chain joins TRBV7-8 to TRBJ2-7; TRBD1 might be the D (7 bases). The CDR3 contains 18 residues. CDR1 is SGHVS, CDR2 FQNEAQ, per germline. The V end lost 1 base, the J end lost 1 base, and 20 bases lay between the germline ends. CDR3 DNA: TGTGCCAGCAGCTTAGTATGGGGGGTCCCGGGACAGTCCTACGAGCAGTACTTC. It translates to CASSLVWGVPGQSYEQYF. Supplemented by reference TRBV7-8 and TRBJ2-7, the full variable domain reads GAGVSQSPRYKVAKRGQDVALRCDPISGHVSLFWYQQALGQGPEFLTYFQNEAQLDKSGLPSDRFFAERPEGSVSTLKIQRTQQEDSAVYLCASSLVWGVPGQSYEQYFGPGTRLTVT.

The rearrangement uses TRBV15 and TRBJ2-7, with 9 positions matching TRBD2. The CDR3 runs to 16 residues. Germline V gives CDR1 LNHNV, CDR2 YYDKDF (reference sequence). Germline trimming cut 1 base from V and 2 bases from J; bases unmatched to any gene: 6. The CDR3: CATSRAGRGGTYEQYF. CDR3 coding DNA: TGTGCCACCAGCAGAGCAGGGCGGGGGGGAACCTACGAGCAGTACTTC.

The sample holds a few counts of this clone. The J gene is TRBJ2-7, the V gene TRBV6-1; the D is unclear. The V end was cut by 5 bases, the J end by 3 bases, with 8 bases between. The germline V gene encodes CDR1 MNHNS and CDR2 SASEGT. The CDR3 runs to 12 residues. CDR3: CASSPYNYEQYF. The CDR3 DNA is TGTGCCAGCAGTCCCTACAACTACGAGCAGTACTTC.

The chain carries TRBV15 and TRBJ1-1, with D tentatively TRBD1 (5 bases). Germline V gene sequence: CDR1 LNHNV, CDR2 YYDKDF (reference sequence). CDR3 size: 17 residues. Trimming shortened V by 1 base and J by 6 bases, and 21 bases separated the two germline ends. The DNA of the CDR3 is TGTGCCACCAGCAGAGCCCGTTCGAGCGGGGGGTTTGCTGAAGCTTTCTTT. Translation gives CATSRARSSGGFAEAFF.

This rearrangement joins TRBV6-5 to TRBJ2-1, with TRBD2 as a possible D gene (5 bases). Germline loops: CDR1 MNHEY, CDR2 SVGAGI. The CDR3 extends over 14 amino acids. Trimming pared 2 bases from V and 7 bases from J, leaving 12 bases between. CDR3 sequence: CASSYVARGNEQFF. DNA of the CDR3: TGTGCCAGCAGTTACGTCGCCCGCGGGAATGAGCAGTTCTTC.

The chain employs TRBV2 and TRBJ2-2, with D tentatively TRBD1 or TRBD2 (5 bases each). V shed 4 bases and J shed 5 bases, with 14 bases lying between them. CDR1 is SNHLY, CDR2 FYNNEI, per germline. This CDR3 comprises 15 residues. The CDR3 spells CASSGYEGRTGELFF. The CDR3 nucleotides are TGTGCCAGCAGTGGATATGAGGGACGGACCGGGGAGCTGTTTTTT.

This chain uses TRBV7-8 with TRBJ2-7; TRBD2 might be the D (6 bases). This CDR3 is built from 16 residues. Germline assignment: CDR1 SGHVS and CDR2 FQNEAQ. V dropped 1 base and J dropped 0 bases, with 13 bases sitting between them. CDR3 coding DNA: TGTGCCAGCAGCTTAGTGGCCGGGAGCCCCTCCTACGAGCAGTACTTC. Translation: CASSLVAGSPSYEQYF. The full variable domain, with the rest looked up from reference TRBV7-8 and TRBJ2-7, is GAGVSQSPRYKVAKRGQDVALRCDPISGHVSLFWYQQALGQGPEFLTYFQNEAQLDKSGLPSDRFFAERPEGSVSTLKIQRTQQEDSAVYLCASSLVAGSPSYEQYFGPGTRLTVT.

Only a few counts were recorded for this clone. The CDR3 region is CASSKWSGRNTDTQYF. The CDR3 region has the DNA TGTGCCAGCTCTAAGTGGAGCGGGAGGAACACAGATACGCAGTATTTT. The chain couples TRBV9 to TRBJ2-3, with 9 bases identical to TRBD2. The V and J ends lost 7 bases and 2 bases, in that order; junction bases with no gene match: 11. Germline assignment: CDR1 SGDLS and CDR2 YYNGEE. This CDR3 contains 16 residues.

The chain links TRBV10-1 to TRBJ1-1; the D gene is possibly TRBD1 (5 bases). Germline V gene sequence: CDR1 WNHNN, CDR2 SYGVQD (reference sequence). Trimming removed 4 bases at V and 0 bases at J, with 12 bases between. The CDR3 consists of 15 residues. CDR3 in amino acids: CASSGRRGLNTEAFF. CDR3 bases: TGCGCCAGCAGTGGGAGAAGGGGCCTGAACACTGAAGCTTTCTTT.

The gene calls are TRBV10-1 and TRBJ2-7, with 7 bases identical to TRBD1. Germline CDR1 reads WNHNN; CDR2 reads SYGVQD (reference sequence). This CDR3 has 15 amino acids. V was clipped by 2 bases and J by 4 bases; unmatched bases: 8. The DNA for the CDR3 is TGCGCCAGCAGTGAGAGAAGGGGGCTAAGTTACGAGCAGTACTTC. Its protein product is CASSERRGLSYEQYF.

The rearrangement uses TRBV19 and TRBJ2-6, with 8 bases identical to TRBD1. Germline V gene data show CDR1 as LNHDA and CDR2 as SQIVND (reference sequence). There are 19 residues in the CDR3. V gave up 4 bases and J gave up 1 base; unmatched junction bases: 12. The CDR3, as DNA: TGTGCCAGTAGTAGGGGCACCGGGACAGGCCCATCTGGGGCCAACGTCCTGACTTTC. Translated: CASSRGTGTGPSGANVLTF.

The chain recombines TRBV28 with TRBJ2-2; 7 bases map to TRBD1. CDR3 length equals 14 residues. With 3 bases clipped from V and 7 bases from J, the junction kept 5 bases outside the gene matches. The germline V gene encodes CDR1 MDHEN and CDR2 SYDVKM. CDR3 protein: CASSFTGAVGELFF. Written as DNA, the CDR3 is TGTGCCAGCAGTTTCACAGGGGCAGTCGGGGAGCTGTTTTTT.

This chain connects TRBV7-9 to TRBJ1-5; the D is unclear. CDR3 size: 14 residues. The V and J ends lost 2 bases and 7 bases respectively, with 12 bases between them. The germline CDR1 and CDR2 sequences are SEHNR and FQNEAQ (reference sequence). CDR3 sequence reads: CASSLNDQDQPQHF. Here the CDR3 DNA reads TGTGCCAGCAGCTTAAATGATCAGGACCAGCCCCAGCATTTT.

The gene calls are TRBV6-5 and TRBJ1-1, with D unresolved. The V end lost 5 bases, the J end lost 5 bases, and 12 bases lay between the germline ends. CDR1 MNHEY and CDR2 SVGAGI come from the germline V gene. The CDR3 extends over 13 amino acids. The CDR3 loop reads CASSANSGTEAFF. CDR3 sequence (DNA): TGTGCCAGCAGTGCTAACTCGGGGACTGAAGCTTTCTTT.

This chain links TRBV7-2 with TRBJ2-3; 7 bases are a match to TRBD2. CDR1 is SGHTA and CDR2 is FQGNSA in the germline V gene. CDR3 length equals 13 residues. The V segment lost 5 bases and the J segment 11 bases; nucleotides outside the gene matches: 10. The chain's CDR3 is CASSKWGGTRQYF. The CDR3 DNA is TGTGCCAGCAGCAAATGGGGGGGGACGCGGCAGTATTTT.

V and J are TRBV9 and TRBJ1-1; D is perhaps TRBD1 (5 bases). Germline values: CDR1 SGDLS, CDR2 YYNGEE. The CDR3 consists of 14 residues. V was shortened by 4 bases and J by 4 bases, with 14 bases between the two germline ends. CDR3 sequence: CASSPGTASTEAFF. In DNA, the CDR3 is TGTGCCAGCAGCCCCGGGACTGCGAGCACTGAAGCTTTCTTT.

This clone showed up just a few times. This CDR3 reads CASRPDRVSGYTF. CDR3 sequence (DNA): TGTGCCAGCAGACCCGACAGGGTTAGCGGCTACACCTTC. This chain joins TRBV6-5 and TRBJ1-2, with TRBD1 matching over 7 bases. After removal of 6 bases from V and 8 bases from J, the junction contained 9 bases not matched to a gene. In germline, CDR1 is MNHEY, CDR2 SVGAGI. This CDR3 contains 13 residues.

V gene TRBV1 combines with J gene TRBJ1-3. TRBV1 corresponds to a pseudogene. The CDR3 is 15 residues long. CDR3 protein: CTSSQELSTGNTIYF. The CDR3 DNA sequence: TGCACCAGCAGCCAGGAATTAAGTACTGGAAACACCATATATTTT.

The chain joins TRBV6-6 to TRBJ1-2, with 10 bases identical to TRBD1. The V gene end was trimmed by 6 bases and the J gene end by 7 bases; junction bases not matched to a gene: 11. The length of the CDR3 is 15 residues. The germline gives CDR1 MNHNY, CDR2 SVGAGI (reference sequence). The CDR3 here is CASRRPKGQGSGYTF. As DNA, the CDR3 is TGTGCCAGCAGACGTCCCAAGGGACAGGGGTCTGGCTACACCTTC.

DNA of the CDR3: TGTGCCAGCAGTGACACAGGGGGATCAGATACGCAGTATTTT. Translated, it gives CASSDTGGSDTQYF. This chain uses TRBV6-4 with TRBJ2-3; TRBD1 matches 8 bases. The V gene's germline CDR1 is MRHNA and CDR2 SNTAGT. The CDR3 length is 14 residues. V gave up 2 bases and J gave up 4 bases; unmatched junction bases: 2.

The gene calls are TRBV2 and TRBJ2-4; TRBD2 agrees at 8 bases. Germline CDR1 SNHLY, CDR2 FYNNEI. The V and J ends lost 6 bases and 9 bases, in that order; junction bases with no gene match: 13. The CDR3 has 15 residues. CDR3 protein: CASRLLETSVSIQYF. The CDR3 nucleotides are TGTGCCAGCAGGCTTTTGGAGACTAGCGTAAGCATTCAGTACTTC.

The chain's CDR3 is CASSVGEGPNEKLFF. As DNA, the CDR3 is TGTGCCAGCAGCGTAGGCGAAGGGCCTAATGAAAAACTGTTTTTT. This chain joins TRBV9 and TRBJ1-4; D is uncertain. V was shortened by 0 bases and J by 3 bases, with 9 bases between the two germline ends. The CDR3 loop spans 15 amino acids. CDR1 is SGDLS, CDR2 YYNGEE, per germline.

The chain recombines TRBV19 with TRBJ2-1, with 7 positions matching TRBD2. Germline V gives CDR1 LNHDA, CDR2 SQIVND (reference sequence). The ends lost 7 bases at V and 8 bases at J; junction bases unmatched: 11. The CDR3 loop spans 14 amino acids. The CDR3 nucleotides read TGTGCCAGTAACGGCGGGAGCTCTTCGGATGAGCAGTTCTTC. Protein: CASNGGSSSDEQFF. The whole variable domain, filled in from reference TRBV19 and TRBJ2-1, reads DGGITQSPKYLFRKEGQNVTLSCEQNLNHDAMYWYRQDPGQGLRLIYYSQIVNDFQKGDIAEGYSVSREKKESFPLTVTSAQKNPTAFYLCASNGGSSSDEQFFGPGTRLTVL.

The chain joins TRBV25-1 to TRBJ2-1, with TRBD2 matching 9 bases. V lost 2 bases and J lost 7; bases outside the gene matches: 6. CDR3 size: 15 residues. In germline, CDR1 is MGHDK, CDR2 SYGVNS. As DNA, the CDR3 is TGTGCCAGCAGTGAAATCGGGACTAGCAAAAATGAGCAGTTCTTC. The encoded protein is CASSEIGTSKNEQFF.

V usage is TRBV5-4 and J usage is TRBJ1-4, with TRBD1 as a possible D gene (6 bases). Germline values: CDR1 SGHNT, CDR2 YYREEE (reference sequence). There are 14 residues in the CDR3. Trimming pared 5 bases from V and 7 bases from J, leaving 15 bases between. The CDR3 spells CASSFDRMGEKLFF. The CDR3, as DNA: TGTGCCAGCAGTTTCGACAGGATGGGTGAAAAACTGTTTTTT.